The 23 T cell receptor beta chains given below trace back to one sample, sequenced in a study of tumor-infiltrating lymphocytes in localized non-small cell lung cancer. Some clones are missing from TCRdb's copy, which holds only in-frame ones; the method was immunoSEQ multiplex PCR. This table holds 24,000 or so clones, less than 70% found once. The sample taken for sequencing was lung tumor tissue. These receptor sequences come from a human donor with non-small cell lung cancer.

As regards this clone: Other nucleotide sequences from this sample produce the same CDR3. The chain is built from TRBV18 and TRBJ2-1; 8 nucleotides line up with TRBD2. J gave up 7 bases and V 2 bases, and 4 bases lay outside the gene matches. CDR1 and CDR2 (germline): KGHSH, LQKENI. The CDR3 length is 14 residues. The CDR3 nucleotides read TGTGCCAGCTCACCAGGGACTAGTCTTAATGAGCAGTTCTTC. Translated, it gives CASSPGTSLNEQFF.

The CDR3 spells CASSFGTSGYEQYF. The DNA for the CDR3 is TGTGCCAGCAGTTTCGGGACTAGCGGATACGAGCAGTACTTC. The gene calls are TRBV6-6 and TRBJ2-7, with 11 bases lining up with TRBD2. Per the germline V gene, CDR1 is MNHNY and CDR2 is SVGAGI (reference sequence). The CDR3 runs 14 residues. Germline trimming cut 4 bases from V and 4 bases from J; bases unmatched to any gene: 3.

This clone appeared once. The identical CDR3 is also encoded by other nucleotide sequences in the sample. The J gene is TRBJ1-3, the V gene TRBV14; no definite D call. From germline, CDR1 is SGHDN and CDR2 FVKESK. This CDR3 is 14 amino acids long. V was clipped by 4 bases and J by 2 bases, with 9 bases between them. This CDR3 reads CASSPLGPGNTIYF. The CDR3 bases are TGTGCCAGCAGCCCCTTGGGCCCTGGAAACACCATATATTTT. The full variable domain, with the rest looked up from reference TRBV14 and TRBJ1-3, is EAGVTQFPSHSVIEKGQTVTLRCDPISGHDNLYWYRRVMGKEIKFLLHFVKESKQDESGMPNNRFLAERTGGTYSTLKVQPAELEDSGVYFCASSPLGPGNTIYFGEGSWLTVV.

The V and J genes are TRBV11-1 and TRBJ2-3; D is possibly TRBD1 (6 bases). The V gene lost 5 bases and the J gene lost 6 bases, with 15 bases spanning the gap. From germline, CDR1 is SGHAT and CDR2 FQDESV (reference sequence). CDR3 length: 14 residues. The CDR3 is CASSAQGSHDTQYF. The CDR3 DNA reads as TGTGCCAGCAGCGCCCAGGGGTCCCACGATACGCAGTATTTT.

The gene calls are TRBV6-5 and TRBJ1-2; D is unclear. Germline CDR1 is MNHEY and CDR2 is SVGAGI. The CDR3 contains 16 residues. Trimming took off 2 bases at V and 4 bases at J, with 17 bases between the two ends. The CDR3 DNA reads as TGTGCCAGCAGTTACCTGTTGGGCGCTAGCCCCTATGGCTACACCTTC. It specifies CASSYLLGASPYGYTF.

The rearrangement joins TRBV18 to TRBJ1-1; 9 bases are a match to TRBD1. Germline V gene data show CDR1 as KGHSH and CDR2 as LQKENI. J was trimmed by 3 bases and V by 3 bases; bases with no gene match: 2. The CDR3 loop spans 14 amino acids. CDR3 bases: TGTGCCAGCTCACCTGGACAGGGGCACACTGAAGCTTTCTTT. Translating it yields CASSPGQGHTEAFF.

This clone was detected a few times. The chain recombines TRBV6-6 with TRBJ1-5; weak D call: TRBD1 (5 bases). V was trimmed by 2 bases and J by 3 bases, leaving 11 bases between them. CDR1 is MNHNY and CDR2 is SVGAGI in the germline V gene (reference sequence). This CDR3 is built from 15 residues. CDR3: CASSYGTAPNQPQHF. CDR3 sequence (DNA): TGTGCCAGCAGTTACGGGACGGCCCCCAATCAGCCCCAGCATTTT.

This clone has only a few counts. The rearrangement links TRBV14 to TRBJ2-7; 12 nucleotides agree with TRBD2. Germline V gives CDR1 SGHDN, CDR2 FVKESK. The CDR3 covers 18 residues. After removal of 2 bases from V and 2 bases from J, the junction contained 10 bases not matched to a gene. DNA of the CDR3: TGTGCCAGCAGCCAACCCACTAGCGGGAGGCGAATTCCCTACGAGCAGTACTTC. Amino acid sequence: CASSQPTSGRRIPYEQYF.

This chain connects TRBV29-1 to TRBJ2-5; D is uncertain. CDR3 size: 12 residues. Trimming removed 4 bases at V and 5 bases at J, with 11 bases between. Germline assignment: CDR1 SQVTM and CDR2 ANQGSEA. The CDR3 sequence is CSVVPPRETQYF. In nucleotides, the CDR3 is TGCAGCGTTGTCCCCCCCCGGGAGACCCAGTACTTC.

Turning to this clone: The same CDR3 arises from other DNA sequences in this sample as well. The chain is built from TRBV30 and TRBJ1-5; D is undetermined. In germline, CDR1 is GTSNPN, CDR2 SVGIG (reference sequence). The germline V and J ends were trimmed by 0 bases and 1 base, with 4 bases remaining between them. The CDR3 is 13 residues long. CDR3: CAWSVGSNQPQHF. CDR3 DNA sequence: TGTGCCTGGAGTGTGGGGAGCAATCAGCCCCAGCATTTT.

The genes are TRBV2 and TRBJ1-2; perhaps TRBD1 as D (5 bases). V lost 4 bases and J lost 5, with 11 bases in between. Germline V lookup: CDR1 SNHLY, CDR2 FYNNEI. The CDR3 has 13 amino acids. CDR3 coding DNA: TGTGCCAGCAGTGGTTTAGGGGCGTATGGCTACACCTTC. Protein sequence: CASSGLGAYGYTF.

The chain couples TRBV10-3 to TRBJ2-1, with D possibly TRBD2 on 6 matching bases. The length of the CDR3 is 16 residues. The ends were cut back, 0 bases at V and 3 bases at J, with 12 bases in the middle. The germline CDR1 and CDR2 sequences are ENHRY and SYGVKD. CDR3 sequence (DNA): TGTGCCATCAGTGAGTCTGCGGGACTCGTCTACAATGAGCAGTTCTTC. Translated, it gives CAISESAGLVYNEQFF.

This clone was seen a handful of times. The V call is TRBV18, the J call TRBJ2-5; either TRBD1 or TRBD2 may supply D (6 bases each). Per the germline V gene, CDR1 is KGHSH and CDR2 is LQKENI. V lost 5 bases and J 3 bases, leaving 13 bases between the germline ends. The CDR3 is made up of 14 amino acids. The CDR3 DNA follows: TGTGCCAGCTCATATGACGGGGGCAAAGAGACCCAGTACTTC. Amino acids: CASSYDGGKETQYF.

The chain employs TRBV19 and TRBJ1-4; the D is unclear. From germline, CDR1 is LNHDA and CDR2 SQIVND (reference sequence). Deletions cut 0 bases from V and 5 bases from J, with 7 bases between. The CDR3 is made up of 14 amino acids. CDR3 in DNA: TGTGCCAGTAGTATAGACCAGCTGAATGAAAAACTGTTTTTT. Residues: CASSIDQLNEKLFF.

This sequence joins TRBV21-1 and TRBJ2-1; TRBD2, as called in the table, went unchecked against the DNA. TRBV21-1 is listed as a pseudogene. The CDR3 covers 17 residues. The CDR3 protein is CASSKGSSGISRNEQFF. The CDR3 DNA reads as TGTGCCAGCAGCAAAGGCTCTAGCGGGATTTCACGCAATGAGCAGTTCTTC.

V gene TRBV6-1 combines with J gene TRBJ1-1; D is perhaps TRBD1 (5 bases). V was shortened by 7 bases and J by 1 base, with 16 bases between the two germline ends. The CDR3 extends over 15 amino acids. CDR1 is MNHNS, CDR2 SASEGT, per germline. In DNA, the CDR3 is TGTGCCAGCACCACCCCCCCAGGGCGGAACACTGAAGCTTTCTTT. Translation: CASTTPPGRNTEAFF.

The gene calls are TRBV5-1 and TRBJ2-3; 12 bases agree with TRBD2. Trimming took 0 bases from V and 6 from J; bases not matched to a gene: 8. The length of the CDR3 is 17 residues. From germline, CDR1 is SGHRS and CDR2 YFSETQ. CDR3 in amino acids: CASSLGLAGVGSDTQYF. DNA for the CDR3: TGCGCCAGCAGCTTGGGACTAGCGGGAGTTGGTTCGGATACGCAGTATTTT.

The gene calls are TRBV15 and TRBJ1-2, with D hard to call. The V gene's germline CDR1 is LNHNV and CDR2 YYDKDF (reference sequence). V shed 6 bases and J shed 9 bases, with 29 bases lying between them. This CDR3 contains 17 residues. The CDR3 region is CATSPRMGSRDYGSYTF. The CDR3 nucleotides read TGTGCCACCAGTCCTAGGATGGGTTCTAGAGATTATGGAAGCTACACCTTC.

The rearrangement links TRBV6-1 to TRBJ2-7; D possibly corresponds to TRBD1 (6 bases). Trimming took off 3 bases at V and 5 bases at J, with 11 bases between the two ends. CDR1 and CDR2 (germline): MNHNS, SASEGT. The CDR3 totals 13 residues. CDR3 coding DNA: TGTGCCAGCAGTGACAGGGGATTGGACGAGCAGTACTTC. Encoded protein: CASSDRGLDEQYF.

This sequence joins TRBV7-2 and TRBJ1-5; no firm D call. V lost 3 bases to trimming and J lost 0 bases, with 6 bases between them. Germline loops: CDR1 SGHTA, CDR2 FQGNSA. The CDR3 has 14 amino acids. CDR3 loop: CASSLGISNQPQHF. The CDR3 nucleotides are TGTGCCAGCAGCTTGGGGATTAGCAATCAGCCCCAGCATTTT.

The chain links TRBV19 to TRBJ1-5, with D maybe TRBD1 (6 bases). Germline CDR1 and CDR2: LNHDA and SQIVND (reference sequence). V was cut by 8 bases and J by 5 bases, with 16 bases left in between. CDR3 size: 14 residues. The CDR3 here is CASARVTGYQPQHF. In DNA, the CDR3 is TGTGCCAGTGCGAGGGTCACAGGGTATCAGCCCCAGCATTTT.

This clone was seen just once. The chain employs TRBV5-1 and TRBJ2-3; D is undetermined. Per germline, CDR1 SGHRS and CDR2 YFSETQ. The CDR3 is made up of 12 amino acids. V lost 4 bases and J 4 bases, leaving 7 bases between the germline ends. In DNA, the CDR3 is TGCGCCAGCAGCCCCGGTTCAGATACGCAGTATTTT. Its protein product is CASSPGSDTQYF.

The gene calls are TRBV28 and TRBJ1-1; 7 bases map to TRBD1. Germline values: CDR1 MDHEN, CDR2 SYDVKM. This CDR3 is 15 amino acids long. The trim removed 10 bases at V and 2 bases at J, leaving 13 bases unmatched. This chain's CDR3 is CATGTAVTSNTEAFF. DNA for the CDR3: TGTGCCACCGGGACAGCCGTAACCTCCAACACTGAAGCTTTCTTT.